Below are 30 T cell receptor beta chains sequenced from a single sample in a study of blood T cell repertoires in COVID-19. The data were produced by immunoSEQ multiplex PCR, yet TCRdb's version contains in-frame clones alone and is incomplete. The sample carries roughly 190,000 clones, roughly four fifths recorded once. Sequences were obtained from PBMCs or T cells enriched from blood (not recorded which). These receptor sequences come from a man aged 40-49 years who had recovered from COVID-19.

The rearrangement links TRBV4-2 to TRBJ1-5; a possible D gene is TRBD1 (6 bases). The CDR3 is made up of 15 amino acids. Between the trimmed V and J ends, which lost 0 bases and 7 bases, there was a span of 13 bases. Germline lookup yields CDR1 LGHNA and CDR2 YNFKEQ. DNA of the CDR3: TGTGCCAGCAGCCAAGAGGGGGGGCCCAGGCAGCCCCAGCATTTT. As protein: CASSQEGGPRQPQHF.

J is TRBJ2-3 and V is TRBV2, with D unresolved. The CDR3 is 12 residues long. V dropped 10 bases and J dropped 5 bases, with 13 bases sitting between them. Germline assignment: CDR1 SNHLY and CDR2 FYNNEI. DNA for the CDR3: TGTGCCATACCCCGGTCGGGAGATACGCAGTATTTT. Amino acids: CAIPRSGDTQYF.

This CDR3 reads CASSETGGSNQPQHF. The CDR3 DNA sequence: TGTGCCAGCAGCGAGACAGGGGGTAGCAATCAGCCCCAGCATTTT. The chain joins TRBV7-9 to TRBJ1-5; 9 positions match TRBD1. The trim removed 5 bases at V and 0 bases at J, leaving 2 bases unmatched. Germline loops: CDR1 SEHNR, CDR2 FQNEAQ (reference sequence). The CDR3 covers 15 residues.

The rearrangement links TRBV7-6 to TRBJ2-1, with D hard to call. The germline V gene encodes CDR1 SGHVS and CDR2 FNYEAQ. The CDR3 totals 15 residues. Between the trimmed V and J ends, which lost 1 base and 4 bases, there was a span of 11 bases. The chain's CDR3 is CASSLDINFYNEQFF. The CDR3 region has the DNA TGTGCCAGCAGCTTAGATATTAACTTTTACAATGAGCAGTTCTTC.

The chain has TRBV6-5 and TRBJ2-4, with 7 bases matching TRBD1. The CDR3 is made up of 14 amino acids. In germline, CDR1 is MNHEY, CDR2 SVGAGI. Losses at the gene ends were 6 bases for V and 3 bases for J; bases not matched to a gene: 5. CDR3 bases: TGTGCCAGCAGCGACAGGGACGACAAAAACATTCAGTACTTC. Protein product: CASSDRDDKNIQYF.

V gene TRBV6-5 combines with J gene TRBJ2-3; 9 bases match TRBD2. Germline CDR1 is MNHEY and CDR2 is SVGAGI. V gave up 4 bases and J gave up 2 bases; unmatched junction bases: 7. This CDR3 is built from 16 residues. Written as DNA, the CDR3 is TGTGCCAGCAGTTCAACGGGACTAGCATCCACAGATACGCAGTATTTT. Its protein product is CASSSTGLASTDTQYF.

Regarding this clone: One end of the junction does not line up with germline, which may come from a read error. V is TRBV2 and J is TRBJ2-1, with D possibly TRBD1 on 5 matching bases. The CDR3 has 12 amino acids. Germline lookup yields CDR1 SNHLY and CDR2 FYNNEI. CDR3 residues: CASREVGPEQFF. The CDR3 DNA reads TGTGCCAGCAGAGAAGTGGGGCCAGAGCAGTTCTTC.

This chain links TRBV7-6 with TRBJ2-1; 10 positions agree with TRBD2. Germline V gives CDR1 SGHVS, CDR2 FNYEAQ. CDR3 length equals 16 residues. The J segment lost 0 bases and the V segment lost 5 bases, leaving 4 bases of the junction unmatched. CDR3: CASSRTSGFSYNEQFF. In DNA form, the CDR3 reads TGTGCCAGCAGCCGGACTAGCGGCTTCTCCTACAATGAGCAGTTCTTC.

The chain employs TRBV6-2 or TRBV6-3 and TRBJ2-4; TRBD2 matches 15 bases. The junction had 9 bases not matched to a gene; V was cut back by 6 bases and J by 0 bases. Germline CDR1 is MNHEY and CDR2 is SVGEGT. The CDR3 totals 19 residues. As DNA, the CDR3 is TGTGCCAGCAGCCGTGGGACTAGCGGGAGGCCATTAGCCAAAAACATTCAGTACTTC. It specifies CASSRGTSGRPLAKNIQYF.

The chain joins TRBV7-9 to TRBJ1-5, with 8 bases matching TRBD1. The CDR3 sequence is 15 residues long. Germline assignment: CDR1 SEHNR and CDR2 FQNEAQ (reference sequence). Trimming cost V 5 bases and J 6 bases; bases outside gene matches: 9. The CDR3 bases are TGTGCCAGCAGCCCGACAGGGGACGGACGTCAGCCCCAGCATTTT. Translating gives CASSPTGDGRQPQHF.

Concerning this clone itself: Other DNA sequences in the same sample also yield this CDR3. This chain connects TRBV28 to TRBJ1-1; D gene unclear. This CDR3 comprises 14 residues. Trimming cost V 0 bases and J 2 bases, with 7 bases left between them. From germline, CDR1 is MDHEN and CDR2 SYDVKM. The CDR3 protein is CASSLWEGNTEAFF. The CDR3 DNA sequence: TGTGCCAGCAGTTTATGGGAGGGTAACACTGAAGCTTTCTTT.

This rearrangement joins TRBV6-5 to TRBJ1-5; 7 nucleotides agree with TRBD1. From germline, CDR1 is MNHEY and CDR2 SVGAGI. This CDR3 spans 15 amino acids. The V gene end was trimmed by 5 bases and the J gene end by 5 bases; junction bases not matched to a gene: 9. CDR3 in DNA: TGTGCCAGCAGTCCGGACAGGAAGAGCGATCAGCCCCAGCATTTT. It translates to CASSPDRKSDQPQHF.

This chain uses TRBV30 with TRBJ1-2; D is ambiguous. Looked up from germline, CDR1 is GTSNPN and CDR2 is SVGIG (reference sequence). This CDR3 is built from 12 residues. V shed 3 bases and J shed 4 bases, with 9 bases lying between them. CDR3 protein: CAWRGLSYGYTF. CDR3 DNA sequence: TGTGCCTGGAGAGGACTGTCCTATGGCTACACCTTC. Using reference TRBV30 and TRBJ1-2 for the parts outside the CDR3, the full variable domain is SQTIHQWPATLVQPVGSPLSLECTVEGTSNPNLYWYRQAAGRGLQLLFYSVGIGQISSEVPQNLSASRPQDRQFILSSKKLLLSDSGFYLCAWRGLSYGYTFGSGTRLTVV.

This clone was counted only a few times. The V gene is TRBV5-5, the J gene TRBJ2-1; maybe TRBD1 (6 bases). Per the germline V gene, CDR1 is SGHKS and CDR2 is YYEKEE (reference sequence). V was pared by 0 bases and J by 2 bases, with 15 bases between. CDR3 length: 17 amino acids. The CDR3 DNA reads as TGTGCCAGCAGCTTGGATGTTCAGGGGTTAGCCTACAATGAGCAGTTCTTC. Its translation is CASSLDVQGLAYNEQFF.

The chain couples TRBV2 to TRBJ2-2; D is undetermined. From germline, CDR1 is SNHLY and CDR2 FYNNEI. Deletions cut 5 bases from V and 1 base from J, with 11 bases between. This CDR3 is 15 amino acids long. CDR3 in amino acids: CASSLSTGNTGELFF. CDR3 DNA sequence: TGTGCCAGCAGTTTATCTACGGGGAACACCGGGGAGCTGTTTTTT.

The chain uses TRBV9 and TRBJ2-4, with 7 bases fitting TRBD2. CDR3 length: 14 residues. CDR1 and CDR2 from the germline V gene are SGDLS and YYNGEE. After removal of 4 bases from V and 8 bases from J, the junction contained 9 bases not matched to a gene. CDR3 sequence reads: CASSRPSAGDIQYF. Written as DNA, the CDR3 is TGTGCCAGCAGCCGCCCCTCGGCGGGGGACATTCAGTACTTC.

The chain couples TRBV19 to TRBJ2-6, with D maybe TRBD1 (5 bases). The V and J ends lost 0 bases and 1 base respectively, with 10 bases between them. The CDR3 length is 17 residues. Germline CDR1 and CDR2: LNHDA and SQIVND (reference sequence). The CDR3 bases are TGTGCCAGTAGTATAGAGCGGACAAGTTCTGGGGCCAACGTCCTGACTTTC. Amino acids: CASSIERTSSGANVLTF.

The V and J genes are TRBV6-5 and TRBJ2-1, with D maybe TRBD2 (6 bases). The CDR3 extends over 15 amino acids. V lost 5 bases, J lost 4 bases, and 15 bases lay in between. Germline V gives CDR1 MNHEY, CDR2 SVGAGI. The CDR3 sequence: CASSLERANYNEQFF. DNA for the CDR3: TGTGCCAGCAGTCTCGAGCGGGCAAATTACAATGAGCAGTTCTTC.

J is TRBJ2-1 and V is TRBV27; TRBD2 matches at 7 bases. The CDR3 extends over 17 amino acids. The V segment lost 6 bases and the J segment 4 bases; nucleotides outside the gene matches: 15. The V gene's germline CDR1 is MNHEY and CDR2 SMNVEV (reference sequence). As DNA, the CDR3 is TGTGCCAGCAGATGGCAGGGAGGGGACCAGATATACAATGAGCAGTTCTTC. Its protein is CASRWQGGDQIYNEQFF.

CDR3 in amino acids: CASSHGDRGHEQYF. As DNA, the CDR3 is TGTGCCAGCAGCCACGGGGACAGGGGTCACGAGCAGTACTTC. The chain employs TRBV28 and TRBJ2-7, with 10 bases matching TRBD1. With 6 bases clipped from V and 5 bases from J, the junction kept 7 bases outside the gene matches. Germline values: CDR1 MDHEN, CDR2 SYDVKM. The CDR3 has 14 amino acids.

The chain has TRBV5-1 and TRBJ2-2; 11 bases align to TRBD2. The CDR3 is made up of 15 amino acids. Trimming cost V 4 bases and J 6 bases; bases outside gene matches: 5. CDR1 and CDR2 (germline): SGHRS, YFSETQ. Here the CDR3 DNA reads TGCGCCAGCAGCCTAGGGACTAGCGGCCCCGGGGAGCTGTTTTTT. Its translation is CASSLGTSGPGELFF.

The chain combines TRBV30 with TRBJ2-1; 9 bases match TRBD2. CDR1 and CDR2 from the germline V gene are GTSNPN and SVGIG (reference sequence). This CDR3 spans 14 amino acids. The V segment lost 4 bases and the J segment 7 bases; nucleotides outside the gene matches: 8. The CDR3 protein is CAWKRLAGRNEQFF. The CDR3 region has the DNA TGTGCCTGGAAAAGGCTAGCGGGAAGGAATGAGCAGTTCTTC.

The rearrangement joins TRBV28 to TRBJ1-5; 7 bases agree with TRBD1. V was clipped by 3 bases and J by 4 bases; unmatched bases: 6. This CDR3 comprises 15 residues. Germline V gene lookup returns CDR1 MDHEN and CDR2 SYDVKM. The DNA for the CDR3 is TGTGCCAGCAGTTTCGGGGACAGAGAAAATCAGCCCCAGCATTTT. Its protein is CASSFGDRENQPQHF.

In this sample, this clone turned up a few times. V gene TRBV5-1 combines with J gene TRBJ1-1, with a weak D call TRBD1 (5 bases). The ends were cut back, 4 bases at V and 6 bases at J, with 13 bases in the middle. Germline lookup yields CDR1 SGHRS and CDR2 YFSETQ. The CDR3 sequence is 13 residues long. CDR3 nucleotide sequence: TGCGCCAGCAGCCCGCTACGGGGGGCTGAAGCTTTCTTT. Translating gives CASSPLRGAEAFF.

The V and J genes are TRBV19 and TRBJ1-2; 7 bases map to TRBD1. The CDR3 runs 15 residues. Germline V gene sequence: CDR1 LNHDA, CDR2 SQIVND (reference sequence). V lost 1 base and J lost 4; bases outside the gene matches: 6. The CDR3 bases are TGTGCCAGTAGTATAGTCCGGGACAGTTTCTATGGCTACACCTTC. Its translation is CASSIVRDSFYGYTF.

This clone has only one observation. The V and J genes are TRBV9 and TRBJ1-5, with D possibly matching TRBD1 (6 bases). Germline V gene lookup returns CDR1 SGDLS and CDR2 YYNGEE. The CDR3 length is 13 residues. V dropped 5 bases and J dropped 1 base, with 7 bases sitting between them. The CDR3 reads CASSQGSNQPQHF. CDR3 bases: TGTGCCAGCAGTCAGGGGAGCAATCAGCCCCAGCATTTT.

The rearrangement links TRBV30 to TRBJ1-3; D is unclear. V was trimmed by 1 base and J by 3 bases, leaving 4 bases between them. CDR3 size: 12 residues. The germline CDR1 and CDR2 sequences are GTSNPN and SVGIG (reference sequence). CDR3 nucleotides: TGTGCCTGGAGTGCAGGTGGAAACACCATATATTTT. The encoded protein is CAWSAGGNTIYF.

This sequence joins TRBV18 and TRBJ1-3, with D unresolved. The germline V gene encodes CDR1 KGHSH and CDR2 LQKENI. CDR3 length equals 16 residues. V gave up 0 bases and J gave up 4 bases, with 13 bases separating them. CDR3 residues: CASSPPIEGHGNTIYF. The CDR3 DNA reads TGTGCCAGCTCACCACCGATAGAGGGTCACGGAAACACCATATATTTT.

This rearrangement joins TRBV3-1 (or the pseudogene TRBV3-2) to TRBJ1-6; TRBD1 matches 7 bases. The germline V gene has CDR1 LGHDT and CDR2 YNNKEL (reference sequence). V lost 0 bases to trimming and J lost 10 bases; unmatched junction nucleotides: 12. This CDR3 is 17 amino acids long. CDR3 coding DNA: TGTGCCAGCAGCCAAGACCCCGCAGGGGGTGATAGGTCACCCCTCCACTTT. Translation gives CASSQDPAGGDRSPLHF.

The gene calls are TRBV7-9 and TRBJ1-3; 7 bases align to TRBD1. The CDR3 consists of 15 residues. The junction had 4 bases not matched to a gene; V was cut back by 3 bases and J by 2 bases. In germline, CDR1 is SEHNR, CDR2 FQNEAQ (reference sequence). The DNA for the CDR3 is TGTGCCAGCAGCTTCACAGGGGAGACTGGAAACACCATATATTTT. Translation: CASSFTGETGNTIYF.